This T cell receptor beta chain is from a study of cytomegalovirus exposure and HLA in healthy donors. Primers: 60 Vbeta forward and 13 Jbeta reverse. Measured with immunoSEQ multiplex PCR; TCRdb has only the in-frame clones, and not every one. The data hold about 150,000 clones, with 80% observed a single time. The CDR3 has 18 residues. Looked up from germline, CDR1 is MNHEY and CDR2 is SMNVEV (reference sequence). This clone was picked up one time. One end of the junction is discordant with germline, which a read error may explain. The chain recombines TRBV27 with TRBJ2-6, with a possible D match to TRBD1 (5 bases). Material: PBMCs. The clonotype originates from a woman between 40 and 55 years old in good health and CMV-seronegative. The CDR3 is CASSLTFTPTSGANGLTF. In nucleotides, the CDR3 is TGTGCCAGCAGTTTAACTTTTACCCCTACCTCTGGGGCCAACGGCCTGACTTTC.